One and the same sample provided the 25 T cell receptor beta chains below, sequenced in a study of blood T cell repertoires in COVID-19. Measured with immunoSEQ multiplex PCR; TCRdb has only the in-frame clones, and not every one. Altogether under 150,000 clones are present, 85% to 90% being singletons, with the ten largest covering about 2.5%. Sequences were obtained from peripheral blood. The receptor source for this set is a human donor in a cohort sampled during active COVID-19.

J is TRBJ2-5 and V is TRBV28; 10 nucleotides match TRBD2. This CDR3 is 15 amino acids long. CDR1 and CDR2 (germline): MDHEN, SYDVKM. Here the CDR3 DNA reads TGTGGGGCGCAGCGAGCTAGCGGGAGTGAGGAGACCCAGTACTTC. Protein product: CGAQRASGSEETQYF.

J is TRBJ1-3 and V is TRBV4-3, with D perhaps matching TRBD1 (5 bases). Germline V gene data show CDR1 as LGHNA and CDR2 as YSLEER. The CDR3 loop spans 17 amino acids. Trimming left V 2 bases short and J 0 bases short, with 14 bases between. The CDR3 nucleotides read TGCGCCAGCAGCCAATACCGGGGGTCCAGCTCTGGAAACACCATATATTTT. Translating it yields CASSQYRGSSSGNTIYF.

The chain carries TRBV7-9 and TRBJ2-1; D might be TRBD1 (6 bases). Germline lookup yields CDR1 SEHNR and CDR2 FQNEAQ (reference sequence). The CDR3 loop spans 16 amino acids. Trimming removed 4 bases from V and 2 bases from J, with 15 bases in between. The DNA of the CDR3 is TGTGCCAGCAGCTCAGTGTCAGGGGAACCCTACAATGAGCAGTTCTTC. Its protein is CASSSVSGEPYNEQFF. Variable domain in full (rest from reference TRBV7-9 and TRBJ2-1): DTGVSQNPRHKITKRGQNVTFRCDPISEHNRLYWYRQTLGQGPEFLTYFQNEAQLEKSRLLSDRFSAERPKGSFSTLEIQRTEQGDSAMYLCASSSVSGEPYNEQFFGPGTRLTVL.

The chain links TRBV15 to TRBJ2-3; D is perhaps TRBD2 (6 bases). Germline V lookup: CDR1 LNHNV, CDR2 YYDKDF (reference sequence). The CDR3 has 13 residues. With 3 bases removed from V and 6 bases from J, the gap between germline ends came to 10 bases. The CDR3 bases are TGTGCCACCAGCAGTAATGGGGGGGATACGCAGTATTTT. The encoded protein is CATSSNGGDTQYF.

The CDR3 region has the DNA TGTGCCAGCAGCCCCCGGACAGGGGACGACTACGAGCAGTACTTC. Its translation is CASSPRTGDDYEQYF. The genes are TRBV13 and TRBJ2-7, with TRBD1 matching 9 bases. Germline V gene data show CDR1 as PRHDT and CDR2 as FYEKMQ (reference sequence). This CDR3 region has 15 residues. J gave up 3 bases and V 5 bases, and 8 bases lay outside the gene matches.

The gene calls are TRBV18 and TRBJ1-2, with TRBD1 matching 9 bases. This CDR3 is built from 14 residues. Losses at the gene ends were 4 bases for V and 6 bases for J; bases not matched to a gene: 6. Germline V gene data show CDR1 as KGHSH and CDR2 as LQKENI. CDR3: CASSLGTGQNGYTF. CDR3 nucleotide sequence: TGTGCCAGCTCACTGGGGACAGGGCAAAATGGCTACACCTTC.

The chain combines TRBV16 with TRBJ1-3; 7 bases line up with TRBD1. The CDR3 sequence is 14 residues long. Germline V lookup: CDR1 KGHSY, CDR2 FQNENV. V shed 4 bases, J shed 4 bases, and the junction held 4 bases outside the gene matches. CDR3 bases: TGTGCCAGCAGCCCGACAGGGATCGGAAACACCATATATTTT. Amino acids: CASSPTGIGNTIYF.

The sample holds one count of this clone. The chain joins TRBV5-1 to TRBJ2-7; D is undetermined. The CDR3 is made up of 14 amino acids. V lost 0 bases to trimming and J lost 0 bases, with 7 bases between them. Germline values: CDR1 SGHRS, CDR2 YFSETQ. The CDR3 is CASSLALISYEQYF. CDR3 DNA: TGCGCCAGCAGCTTGGCCTTAATCTCCTACGAGCAGTACTTC.

The chain uses TRBV15 and TRBJ2-5, with D perhaps matching TRBD1 (5 bases). The CDR3 runs to 15 residues. V was trimmed by 0 bases and J by 5 bases, leaving 13 bases between them. CDR1 is LNHNV, CDR2 YYDKDF, per germline (reference sequence). The CDR3 nucleotides read TGTGCCACCAGCAGAGATATGGGGCGGCTGGAGACCCAGTACTTC. It specifies CATSRDMGRLETQYF.

This CDR3 is CASSKSAKNGDRGETGANVLTF. CDR3 nucleotides: TGTGCCAGCAGCAAATCAGCAAAGAACGGGGACAGGGGGGAAACTGGGGCCAACGTCCTGACTTTC. The chain couples TRBV21-1 to TRBJ2-6; TRBD1, the D gene given by the table, was not confirmed from the DNA. TRBV21-1 is given as a pseudogene. CDR3 length: 22 residues.

V gene TRBV7-8 combines with J gene TRBJ2-7; D uncertain. V was shortened by 11 bases and J by 3 bases, with 17 bases between the two germline ends. Germline V lookup: CDR1 SGHVS, CDR2 FQNEAQ. The CDR3 is made up of 13 amino acids. CDR3 bases: TGTGCCGGATCTCCCGGGTCCCTCTACGAGCAGTACTTC. It translates to CAGSPGSLYEQYF.

This chain connects TRBV2 to TRBJ1-2; D unclear. Between the trimmed V and J ends, which lost 3 bases and 4 bases, there was a span of 15 bases. CDR3 size: 15 residues. Germline values: CDR1 SNHLY, CDR2 FYNNEI. The CDR3 sequence is CASSDAGTNIYGYTF. CDR3 sequence (DNA): TGTGCCAGCAGTGACGCAGGAACGAACATCTATGGCTACACCTTC.

V is TRBV25-1 and J is TRBJ2-1; D possibly corresponds to TRBD2 (6 bases). Germline V gene data show CDR1 as MGHDK and CDR2 as SYGVNS. There are 14 residues in the CDR3. V lost 4 bases, J lost 9 bases, and 16 bases lay in between. For the CDR3, the DNA is TGTGCCAGCAGTGGCCCTATTAGCGGCGGTGAGCAGTTCTTC. It translates to CASSGPISGGEQFF.

The chain is built from TRBV25-1 and TRBJ2-3; D is ambiguous. The germline V gene has CDR1 MGHDK and CDR2 SYGVNS. Trimming took 5 bases from V and 8 from J, leaving 8 bases between them. This CDR3 comprises 11 residues. As DNA, the CDR3 is TGTGCCAGCAGTTCAATCGGTACGCAGTATTTT. Translated, it gives CASSSIGTQYF. Together with reference TRBV25-1 and TRBJ2-3, the CDR3 gives the full variable domain: EADIYQTPRYLVIGTGKKITLECSQTMGHDKMYWYQQDPGMELHLIHYSYGVNSTEKGDLSSESTVSRIRTEHFPLTLESARPSHTSQYLCASSSIGTQYFGPGTRLTVL.

This clone was counted once. This chain uses TRBV2 with TRBJ1-6; TRBD1 aligns across 9 bases. V shed 8 bases, J shed 10 bases, and the junction held 6 bases outside the gene matches. CDR1 and CDR2 from the germline V gene are SNHLY and FYNNEI. The CDR3 totals 13 residues. DNA for the CDR3: TGTGCCAGCGATGGGACAGGGTGGTCACCCCTCCACTTT. Amino acids: CASDGTGWSPLHF.

A few counts support this clone. The V call is TRBV6-2 or TRBV6-3, the J call TRBJ1-1; D uncertain. V was shortened by 5 bases and J by 1 base, with 8 bases between the two germline ends. CDR3 length equals 13 residues. CDR1 and CDR2 from the germline V gene are MNHEY and SVGEGT. In DNA, the CDR3 is TGTGCCAGCAGTCGTCTTAGGAACACTGAAGCTTTCTTT. Translation: CASSRLRNTEAFF.

The J gene is TRBJ1-3, the V gene TRBV4-2; 10 bases are a match to TRBD1. The CDR3 extends over 15 amino acids. Germline CDR1 and CDR2: LGHNA and YNFKEQ. Trimming at V came to 4 bases and at J to 4 bases, leaving 4 bases not matched to a gene. The chain's CDR3 is CASSPGQGVGNTIYF. For the CDR3, the DNA is TGTGCCAGCAGCCCCGGACAGGGGGTCGGAAACACCATATATTTT.

The chain recombines TRBV28 with TRBJ2-7, with 10 positions matching TRBD2. The germline CDR1 and CDR2 sequences are MDHEN and SYDVKM. V shed 6 bases and J 0 bases; nucleotides not matched to a gene: 11. This CDR3 is built from 17 residues. In DNA form, the CDR3 reads TGTGCCAGCAGCCTGCGGGGAGGACTAGCGGACTCCTACGAGCAGTACTTC. It codes for CASSLRGGLADSYEQYF.

This chain joins TRBV5-1 and TRBJ1-4; 8 bases align to TRBD1. Germline-derived CDR1 and CDR2 are SGHRS and YFSETQ. The V and J ends lost 3 bases and 8 bases, in that order; junction bases with no gene match: 9. The CDR3 has 15 residues. This CDR3 reads CASSSSGTGGEKLFF. The DNA of the CDR3 is TGCGCCAGCAGCTCCTCCGGGACAGGTGGAGAAAAACTGTTTTTT.

J is TRBJ2-7 and V is TRBV19; D uncertain. The CDR3 sequence is 13 residues long. Germline V gene sequence: CDR1 LNHDA, CDR2 SQIVND (reference sequence). Trimming took 1 base from V and 5 from J, leaving 9 bases between them. The CDR3: CASSIGIRDEQYF. The CDR3 region has the DNA TGTGCCAGTAGTATAGGGATACGGGACGAGCAGTACTTC.

The chain combines TRBV24-1 with TRBJ1-2; D is perhaps TRBD1 (5 bases). The CDR3 consists of 13 residues. Trimming stripped 4 bases from V and 7 bases from J, with 12 bases between. Germline V CDR1 and CDR2: KGHDR, SFDVKD. Written as DNA, the CDR3 is TGTGCCACCAGTGACACAGGTTTCGGTGGCTACACCTTC. Protein product: CATSDTGFGGYTF.

The gene calls are TRBV4-3 and TRBJ2-4; D is perhaps TRBD2 (5 bases). Trimming cost V 3 bases and J 8 bases, with 11 bases left between them. The CDR3 contains 13 residues. Germline CDR1 is LGHNA and CDR2 is YSLEER. The CDR3 loop reads CASSQRAGDIQYF. The CDR3 region has the DNA TGCGCCAGCAGCCAGCGGGCAGGAGACATTCAGTACTTC.

The rearrangement uses TRBV6-5 and TRBJ2-3; D might be TRBD2 (6 bases). Germline CDR1 is MNHEY and CDR2 is SVGAGI. V lost 7 bases to trimming and J lost 5 bases, with 19 bases between them. The CDR3 runs 15 residues. CDR3 sequence (DNA): TGTGCCAGCACCAGGATTGCGGGGCCGAGAGATACGCAGTATTTT. This codes for CASTRIAGPRDTQYF.

V usage is TRBV20-1 and J usage is TRBJ2-5; maybe TRBD1 (6 bases). This CDR3 spans 10 amino acids. Per germline, CDR1 DFQATT and CDR2 SNEGSKA (reference sequence). Trimming stripped 7 bases from V and 7 bases from J, with 10 bases between. The CDR3 nucleotides read TGCAGTGGGGGGCCGCGGACCCAGTACTTC. It specifies CSGGPRTQYF.

The chain combines TRBV4-1 with TRBJ1-1; D gene ambiguous. V shed 1 base and J shed 0 bases, with 6 bases lying between them. Germline loops: CDR1 MGHRA, CDR2 YSYEKL. The CDR3 is 14 amino acids. The CDR3 loop is CASSQVTVNTEAFF. The CDR3 bases are TGCGCCAGCAGCCAAGTTACGGTGAACACTGAAGCTTTCTTT.